This T cell receptor beta chain was recorded in a study of CD8 T cells in Susac syndrome. The CDR3 sequence is 18 residues long. The germline V gene has CDR1 LGHDT and CDR2 YNNKEL (reference sequence). For this clonotype: The junction does not match germline at one end; this may be a read error.

cDNA came from roughly 0.53 to 1 ug RNA primed by random hexamers. A multiplex approach, immunoSEQ multiplex PCR, amplified TCR beta CDR3 across 54 Vbeta and 13 Jbeta. MiXCR was run by TCRdb on the immunoSEQ multiplex PCR reads, yielding one entry per CDR3 protein. The profile shows 150,000 to 200,000 distinct CDR3 sequences, 93% of them singletons. In blood CD8+ and CD4+ T cells, TCR beta underwent sequencing. Controls were healthy donors chosen to match patients in age and sex. Through negative isolation, CD4+ and CD8+ T cells were obtained, while TEMRA cells were enriched using FACS. This clonotype was sampled from a human donor in good health. Specimen: CD4+ T cells from PBMCs. The rearrangement uses TRBV3-1 and TRBJ1-2; 7 nucleotides align to TRBD1. CDR3 residues: CASSKDTGQIPPNYGYTF. The CDR3 DNA follows: TGTGCCAGCAGCAAAGACACGGGACAGATCCCTCCTAACTATGGCTACACCTTC.